This TCR beta chain comes out of a study of Tregs in tolerant kidney transplant recipients. Points from the study as a whole: This study did not directly address biological reproducibility. The most relevant donor-specific Treg TCRbeta repertoire apparently came from expansion with activated donor B cells.

CD4+CD25+CD127- Tregs, CD4+CD25- non-Tregs, CD4 and CD8 cells were sorted. Regarding this clone: Its specificity is unknown.

Clones were read by immunoSEQ multiplex PCR, and TCRdb kept only the in-frame ones, dropping some. The sample includes more than 15,000 clones, around nine tenths of them seen just once. This CDR3 has 15 amino acids. V dropped 7 bases and J dropped 4 bases, with 20 bases sitting between them. CDR1 and CDR2 from the germline V gene are SGHTS and YDEGEE. The source material was CD8+ T cells from blood. The source of this sequence is a human donor in good health. The gene calls are TRBV5-8 and TRBJ1-1; D uncertain. The CDR3: CASSLFGSSSTEAFF. As DNA, the CDR3 is TGTGCCAGCTCGTTGTTCGGGTCCTCCAGCACTGAAGCTTTCTTT.